This T cell receptor (beta chain) is drawn from a study of blood T cell repertoires in COVID-19. About the research overall: The United States, Italy and Spain provided the acute and convalescent COVID-19 samples.

Libraries were prepared by immunoSEQ multiplex PCR; TCRdb keeps only in-frame clonotypes and omits some of them. The table records 150,000 to 250,000 clones, around 79% of them present only once. There are a few counts of this clone. A Seattle source enrolled patients during active infection and followed them longitudinally. This TCR derives from a woman between 40 and 50 years old with COVID-19, enrolled during active disease. Sequenced material: peripheral blood.

CDR3 protein: CASSLGQNYGYTF. DNA for the CDR3: TGTGCCAGCAGCTTAGGACAGAACTATGGCTACACCTTC. The chain links TRBV7-2 to TRBJ1-2, with a possible D match to TRBD1 (5 bases). The germline V and J ends were trimmed by 1 base and 2 bases, with 5 bases remaining between them. Per germline, CDR1 SGHTA and CDR2 FQGNSA. The CDR3 loop spans 13 amino acids.